These 25 T cell receptor beta chains came from one sample sequenced in a study of regulatory T cells in long-lasting Graves disease. Time point specified: persistent/refractory GD, antithyroid drugs over 5 years with positive TRAb. PBMCs were the source of the RNA used for TCR sequencing. iRepertoire HTBI primers and Arm-PCR of CDR3 regions built TCR beta libraries. TCRdb reprocessed the multiplex PCR reads with MiXCR, giving one entry per CDR3 protein. This sample yields around 450,000 distinct CDR3 sequences, of which approximately 21% are seen a single time; roughly 7% belongs to the top ten. The specimen was peripheral blood mononuclear cells (PBMCs), collected when the disease was refractory, from a patient treated with antithyroid drugs. All receptors come from a female donor with Graves disease.

This clonotype has a count of ten or more. CDR3 amino acids: CASTLGTGTYEQYF. The CDR3 DNA reads TGTGCCAGCACCCTGGGTACAGGGACCTACGAGCAGTACTTC. This chain uses TRBV28 with TRBJ2-7, with D possibly TRBD1 on 6 matching bases. The CDR3 runs to 14 residues. Germline V gives CDR1 MDHEN, CDR2 SYDVKM. Trimming took off 7 bases at V and 2 bases at J, with 15 bases between the two ends.

This chain connects TRBV9 to TRBJ2-1; TRBD1 might be the D (6 bases). V lost 3 bases to trimming and J lost 3 bases, with 13 bases between them. Germline CDR1 SGDLS, CDR2 YYNGEE. The CDR3 covers 15 residues. The DNA of the CDR3 is TGTGCCAGCAGCGGTTTGGGGGCGTACTACAATGAGCAGTTCTTC. Protein sequence: CASSGLGAYYNEQFF. Full variable domain (outside the CDR3, taken from reference TRBV9 and TRBJ2-1): DSGVTQTPKHLITATGQRVTLRCSPRSGDLSVYWYQQSLDQGLQFLIQYYNGEERAKGNILERFSAQQFPDLHSELNLSSLELGDSALYFCASSGLGAYYNEQFFGPGTRLTVL.

This clonotype was picked up a small number of times. This chain uses TRBV20-1 with TRBJ2-3; a possible D gene is TRBD2 (6 bases). Germline CDR1 DFQATT, CDR2 SNEGSKA (reference sequence). The CDR3 contains 15 residues. Trimming took off 3 bases at V and 0 bases at J, with 13 bases between the two ends. The CDR3: CSASEGGESTDTQYF. The CDR3 DNA follows: TGCAGTGCTAGTGAAGGCGGGGAAAGCACAGATACGCAGTATTTT.

This clonotype was counted between two and nine times. This chain joins TRBV6-4 and TRBJ2-6; D not resolved. The germline V and J ends were trimmed by 5 bases and 1 base, with 6 bases remaining between them. The CDR3 has 14 amino acids. Germline values: CDR1 MRHNA, CDR2 SNTAGT. CDR3: CASSPNSGANVLTF. The CDR3 region has the DNA TGTGCCAGCAGTCCCAATTCTGGGGCCAACGTCCTGACTTTC.

The rearrangement joins TRBV7-2 to TRBJ2-2, with D hard to call. Germline values: CDR1 SGHTA, CDR2 FQGNSA. The CDR3 has 16 amino acids. V lost 2 bases, J lost 0 bases, and 10 bases lay in between. The CDR3, as DNA: TGTGCCAGCAGCTTATTCGACCGCGCGAACACCGGGGAGCTGTTTTTT. It translates to CASSLFDRANTGELFF. Combining the CDR3 with reference TRBV7-2 and TRBJ2-2 gives the whole variable domain GAGVSQSPSNKVTEKGKDVELRCDPISGHTALYWYRQSLGQGLEFLIYFQGNSAPDKSGLPSDRFSAERTGGSVSTLTIQRTQQEDSAVYLCASSLFDRANTGELFFGEGSRLTVL.

This clonotype was counted many times. The chain combines TRBV12-3 or TRBV12-4 with TRBJ1-2, with D possibly being TRBD1 (6 bases). This CDR3 has 16 amino acids. Trimming removed 2 bases at V and 4 bases at J, with 17 bases between. The CDR3 DNA reads as TGTGCCAGCAGTTTATCCCCCAAAGGGGGTGTCTATGGCTACACCTTC. Residues: CASSLSPKGGVYGYTF.

The chain recombines TRBV19 with TRBJ1-2; D call uncertain. Trimming shortened V by 3 bases and J by 2 bases, and 7 bases separated the two germline ends. The germline CDR1 and CDR2 sequences are LNHDA and SQIVND (reference sequence). This CDR3 contains 13 residues. CDR3 residues: CASSIRTNYGYTF. The CDR3 DNA reads TGTGCCAGTAGTATTAGGACCAACTATGGCTACACCTTC.

Ten or more counts support this clonotype. This sequence joins TRBV6-1 and TRBJ2-5; D not resolved. Germline V gene lookup returns CDR1 MNHNS and CDR2 SASEGT. Deletions cut 7 bases from V and 2 bases from J, with 11 bases between. The CDR3 has 13 amino acids. The CDR3 here is CASTQRGQETQYF. DNA for the CDR3: TGTGCCAGCACCCAAAGAGGTCAAGAGACCCAGTACTTC.

The chain has TRBV7-2 and TRBJ1-6; 9 bases are a match to TRBD1. This CDR3 spans 15 amino acids. The junction had 6 bases not matched to a gene; V was cut back by 5 bases and J by 7 bases. Germline-derived CDR1 and CDR2 are SGHTA and FQGNSA. The CDR3 DNA sequence: TGTGCCAGCAGCGGGACAGGGATGGAGAATTCACCCCTCCACTTT. Translating gives CASSGTGMENSPLHF.

DNA for the CDR3: TGTGCCTGGGCAAGTACCCCCATGGGAGGCTACACCTTC. It translates to CAWASTPMGGYTF. The rearrangement joins TRBV30 to TRBJ1-2; D call uncertain. Germline CDR1 reads GTSNPN; CDR2 reads SVGIG (reference sequence). This CDR3 spans 13 amino acids. Trimming took off 5 bases at V and 8 bases at J, with 18 bases between the two ends. Supplemented by reference TRBV30 and TRBJ1-2, the full variable domain reads SQTIHQWPATLVQPVGSPLSLECTVEGTSNPNLYWYRQAAGRGLQLLFYSVGIGQISSEVPQNLSASRPQDRQFILSSKKLLLSDSGFYLCAWASTPMGGYTFGSGTRLTVV.

There are many counts of this clonotype. The rearrangement links TRBV2 to TRBJ1-5; D gene unclear. Germline V lookup: CDR1 SNHLY, CDR2 FYNNEI. The V end lost 6 bases, the J end lost 7 bases, and 13 bases lay between the germline ends. This CDR3 region has 13 residues. CDR3 nucleotides: TGTGCCAGCAGGTGGCAGGAACTGCAGCCCCAGCATTTT. Translated, it gives CASRWQELQPQHF.

In this sample, this clonotype turned up once. The chain uses TRBV7-9 and TRBJ2-1, with TRBD2 matching 7 bases. V lost 3 bases and J lost 2; bases outside the gene matches: 4. Germline V gives CDR1 SEHNR, CDR2 FQNEAQ (reference sequence). The CDR3 runs to 15 residues. In DNA form, the CDR3 reads TGTGCCAGCAGCTTTTTCGGGGGGACCTACAATGAGCAGTTCTTC. Amino acids: CASSFFGGTYNEQFF.

This clonotype was seen repeatedly, ten times or more. The J gene is TRBJ2-5, the V gene TRBV14; D gene unclear. Germline loops: CDR1 SGHDN, CDR2 FVKESK. V gave up 0 bases and J gave up 4 bases, with 6 bases separating them. The CDR3 has 13 residues. CDR3 bases: TGTGCCAGCAGCCAAGACCTTGGAGAGACCCAGTACTTC. This codes for CASSQDLGETQYF.

The sample holds many counts of this clonotype. The chain uses TRBV7-3 and TRBJ2-5; D gene ambiguous. The V and J ends lost 6 bases and 5 bases respectively, with 13 bases between them. The CDR3 length is 13 residues. From germline, CDR1 is SGHTA and CDR2 FQGTGA. The CDR3: CASRRTVGETQYF. As DNA, the CDR3 is TGTGCCAGCAGGAGGACGGTCGGGGAGACCCAGTACTTC.

This clonotype was observed a handful of times. CDR3 in amino acids: CASTGDTNEKLFF. CDR3 DNA: TGTGCCAGCACGGGCGATACTAATGAAAAACTGTTTTTT. The rearrangement uses TRBV7-9 and TRBJ1-4; no clear D. CDR1 and CDR2 from the germline V gene are SEHNR and FQNEAQ (reference sequence). The CDR3 has 13 residues. V lost 7 bases and J 2 bases, leaving 8 bases between the germline ends.

This clonotype was counted between two and nine times. The V and J genes are TRBV10-3 and TRBJ1-6, with unresolved D. The CDR3 spans 13 residues. The germline V gene has CDR1 ENHRY and CDR2 SYGVKD. The germline V and J ends were trimmed by 9 bases and 7 bases, with 13 bases remaining between them. DNA of the CDR3: TGTGCCATAAGACGGGAGACGAATTCACCCCTCCACTTT. Translating it yields CAIRRETNSPLHF.

This rearrangement joins TRBV20-1 to TRBJ2-5; either TRBD1 or TRBD2 may fit D (7 bases each). This CDR3 comprises 21 residues. Germline V gene data show CDR1 as DFQATT and CDR2 as SNEGSKA (reference sequence). Trimming shortened V by 0 bases and J by 2 bases, and 31 bases separated the two germline ends. For the CDR3, the DNA is TGCAGTGCTAGAGATCCCTGGCCCTACCGAGACAGGGAGGGAGGACAAGAGACCCAGTACTTC. Translation gives CSARDPWPYRDREGGQETQYF.

As to this clonotype: Since a much larger clone is just one base distant, this may be a read error. The chain carries TRBV29-1 and TRBJ2-7; tentatively, D is TRBD1 or TRBD2 (6 bases each). This CDR3 is 16 amino acids long. Germline V gives CDR1 SQVTM, CDR2 ANQGSEA. Trimming cost V 7 bases and J 6 bases, with 28 bases left between them. The CDR3, as DNA: TGCAGCGCGCAGGGTTCCGGGGGCAGGCCCGGATCCGAGCAGTACTTC. Its protein is CSAQGSGGRPGSEQYF.

Comments on this clonotype: This sequence may be a read error, since a much larger clone differs from it by one base. V and J are TRBV28 and TRBJ1-5, with 8 nucleotides matching TRBD1. V lost 11 bases, J lost 7 bases, and 10 bases stayed unmatched. Germline V gene sequence: CDR1 MDHEN, CDR2 SYDVKM. The CDR3 runs to 13 residues. The chain's CDR3 is CAGAGQGDQPQHF. The CDR3 DNA reads TGTGCCGGCGCTGGACAGGGAGACCAGCCCCAGCATTTT.

This clonotype was observed at least ten times. The V call is TRBV12-3 or TRBV12-4, the J call TRBJ2-2; no clear D. The V and J ends lost 5 bases and 6 bases respectively, with 16 bases between them. CDR3 length: 15 amino acids. The chain's CDR3 is CASSRLGSDAGELFF. The CDR3 nucleotides read TGTGCCAGCAGTCGCTTGGGGTCGGACGCCGGGGAGCTGTTTTTT.

This clonotype was recorded many times. The J gene is TRBJ1-1, the V gene TRBV6-2 or TRBV6-3; the D gene is possibly TRBD1 (5 bases). Germline V gene sequence: CDR1 MNHEY, CDR2 SVGEGT. This CDR3 has 17 residues. Trimming cost V 1 base and J 0 bases, with 15 bases left between them. This chain's CDR3 is CASSYWVAGRMNTEAFF. The CDR3 bases are TGTGCCAGCAGTTACTGGGTGGCAGGGCGGATGAACACTGAAGCTTTCTTT.

The chain is built from TRBV29-1 and TRBJ1-2; D is unclear. V gave up 7 bases and J gave up 5 bases, with 11 bases separating them. Germline lookup yields CDR1 SQVTM and CDR2 ANQGSEA. The CDR3 spans 11 residues. In DNA, the CDR3 is TGCAGCGCGAAAAAGGAATATGGCTACACCTTC. Protein product: CSAKKEYGYTF.

This clonotype has a handful of counts. The rearrangement links TRBV13 to TRBJ2-7; 10 bases are a match to TRBD2. Germline lookup yields CDR1 PRHDT and CDR2 FYEKMQ (reference sequence). CDR3 length: 19 residues. Trimming removed 2 bases from V and 6 bases from J; junction bases left unmatched: 19. Here the CDR3 reads CASSLRFKRSGREIIEQYF. CDR3 DNA: TGTGCCAGCAGCTTACGTTTTAAACGCAGCGGGAGGGAAATAATCGAGCAGTACTTC.

Of note for this clonotype: This may come from a read error, since a much larger clone is one base off. The chain combines TRBV29-1 with TRBJ2-5, with TRBD2 matching 8 bases. The germline V gene has CDR1 SQVTM and CDR2 ANQGSEA. Unmatched junction bases numbered 12, after V lost 7 bases and J lost 5 bases. The CDR3 consists of 14 residues. CDR3 in DNA: TGCAGCGCTCCCTCCTGCGGGGGGACGGAGACCCAGTACTTC. Protein sequence: CSAPSCGGTETQYF. The full variable domain, with the rest looked up from reference TRBV29-1 and TRBJ2-5, is SAVISQKPSRDICQRGTSLTIQCQVDSQVTMMFWYRQQPGQSLTLIATANQGSEATYESGFVIDKFPISRPNLTFSTLTVSNMSPEDSSIYLCSAPSCGGTETQYFGPGTRLLVL.

Ten or more counts support this clonotype. This CDR3 reads CASSSSMNTEAFF. For the CDR3, the DNA is TGTGCCAGCAGTTCCAGTATGAACACTGAAGCTTTCTTT. This chain joins TRBV12-3 or TRBV12-4 and TRBJ1-1, with D hard to call. Trimming cost V 4 bases and J 0 bases, with 6 bases left between them. This CDR3 has 13 amino acids.